This entry concerns a single T cell receptor beta chain. The clone's antigen remains unknown. Nothing much larger sits one base from this clone, and base qualities are not available. After removal of 2 bases from V and 7 bases from J, the junction retains 8 bases not matched to a gene. The CDR3 contains 14 residues, cysteine and phenylalanine counted. Only the CDR3 part of the read is kept: 42 bases, read in frame from the first base. The data derive from a study of T-cell memory formation after mild COVID-19 (dated by TCRdb to the early 2020s). For the wider study: TCR sequence clusters from the two donors were found to be largely donor specific. T-cell clones expanding and contracting after mild COVID-19 in two donors were tracked by longitudinal TCRalpha and TCRbeta repertoire sequencing. The cohort comprised two young, previously healthy adult volunteers, one female and one male. What the authors observed across the whole study: The detection of some responding clones in pre-infection memory suggests that pre-existing cross-reactive memory T cells joined the SARS-CoV-2 response. Clones contracting from day 15 to 85 had balanced CD4/CD8 phenotypes, while a second wave expanding from day 15 to 37 was biased towards CD4+. Only a couple of mild cases were covered in the study, and larger cohorts including severe cases with pre-infection samples were considered necessary. Contracting CD4+ clones were found mainly in CM and EM memory subsets, while CD8+ clones were enriched in EMRA. The second-wave clones that peaked on day 37 were not confirmed to be SARS-CoV-2 specific.

Ficoll-Paque density gradient centrifugation was the method used to isolate PBMCs. The sample was run on an Illumina NovaSeq 6000. TCRalpha and TCRbeta cDNA libraries were constructed by 5'RACE with constant-segment primers, with sample barcodes and unique molecular identifiers being introduced. Trizol reagent was used to extract RNA from every sample. Libraries were amplified in two PCR steps, with a second sample barcode and Illumina TruSeq adapters added in the second step. The libraries were sequenced on an Illumina NovaSeq using 2 x 150 bp paired-end reads. The source study handled its data this way. With migec v1.2.7, reads were demultiplexed and then collapsed into UMI-guided consensus sequences. Using mixcr v2.1.11, the UMI consensuses were aligned to TRA and TRB V and J templates and assembled into clonotypes. A clonotype was counted as expanded or contracted only when both edgeR and NoisET called the clonotype significant, with the noise models trained on biological replicates. For edgeR calls, the cutoffs were a false discovery rate-adjusted p below 0.01 and a log2 fold-change threshold of 1. As an exploratory analysis of dynamics, max-normalized trajectories of the 1000 most abundant clonotypes were examined with PCA combined with hierarchical clustering. Separately sequenced CD4+ and CD8+ repertoires were used to assign the CD4 or CD8 phenotype of responding clones. The public reads were quality trimmed at Q25 with fastp and then assembled into clones with MiXCR by TCRdb, keeping productive beta chains. Entries are consolidated by CDR3 protein sequence, retaining the most common genes and DNA. These V and J calls are TCRdb output, not the study's own analysis. Recorded for this sample are 450,000 to 700,000 distinct CDR3 sequences; approximately 18% of them occurred a single time. Around 11% of the sample is held by the ten biggest clonotypes.

Recombination linked TRBV12-3 or TRBV12-4 to TRBJ2-7, and TRBD2 aligns with 7 junction nucleotides. This receptor was identified in an adult woman who had mild COVID-19 (a few samples of this study predate the infection). The sample titles of this study are shuffled in the database, so cell type and time point are left out; the donor was told from shared clones. The sample was PBMCs or a T cell subset sorted from them (not recorded which). CDR3 sequence: CASSLMAGAGEQYF. The nucleotide sequence reads TGTGCCAGCAGTTTAATGGCGGGAGCAGGAGAGCAGTACTTC.